This T cell receptor (beta chain) emerged from a study of monozygotic twins with inflammatory bowel disease. Findings and caveats of the study: Twins classed as concordant or discordant showed no difference in repertoire similarity, possibly from limited power.

The CDR3 runs to 15 residues. Germline CDR1 is MGHRA and CDR2 is YSYEKL. cDNA for TCRalpha and TCRbeta was amplified by nested PCRs of roughly 15 then nine to ten cycles. TCRdb reprocessed the 5' RACE reads, with one entry per CDR3 protein and no DNA. The table for this sample gives roughly 330,000 distinct CDR3 sequences. On this clonotype itself: Its matching antigen is unknown.

The clonotype originates from a human donor with ulcerative colitis or Crohn's disease, or a healthy co-twin of an affected twin (not recorded which). Sequenced material: blood. J is TRBJ2-4 and V is TRBV4-1. The CDR3 here is CASSQAPGAKNIQYF.